The 27 T cell receptor beta chains below all came from one sample that was sequenced in a study of cytotoxic CD8 clonotypes in ibrutinib-treated CLL. Some clones are missing from TCRdb's copy, which holds only in-frame ones; the method was immunoSEQ multiplex PCR. The table includes under 200,000 clones, around 84% detected once. The input for sequencing was PBMCs, taken after 12 months of ibrutinib treatment. The receptors here all came from a human donor with chronic lymphocytic leukemia.

The chain recombines TRBV5-4 with TRBJ1-2; the match to TRBD1 covers 8 bases. The CDR3 totals 13 residues. Germline CDR1 reads SGHNT; CDR2 reads YYREEE (reference sequence). J was trimmed by 7 bases and V by 4 bases; bases with no gene match: 6. The DNA of the CDR3 is TGTGCCAGCAGCGACTCAGGGGGCGGTGGCTACACCTTC. As protein: CASSDSGGGGYTF.

This chain connects TRBV6-5 to TRBJ1-5; D is ambiguous. CDR1 is MNHEY and CDR2 is SVGAGI in the germline V gene. The length of the CDR3 is 15 residues. Trimming took 5 bases from V and 5 from J, leaving 16 bases between them. The CDR3 DNA follows: TGTGCCAGCAGTCCCGGACCGCAACCCCATCAGCCCCAGCATTTT. Amino acid sequence: CASSPGPQPHQPQHF.

The J gene is TRBJ1-6, the V gene TRBV11-2, with D hard to call. This CDR3 is 19 amino acids long. The V and J ends lost 2 bases and 0 bases respectively, with 17 bases between them. Per germline, CDR1 SGHAT and CDR2 FQNNGV. CDR3: CASSLSPRWASSYNSPLHF. Written as DNA, the CDR3 is TGTGCCAGCAGCTTATCCCCCCGGTGGGCAAGCTCCTATAATTCACCCCTCCACTTT.

V is TRBV7-2 and J is TRBJ1-4; no reliable D call. Trimming took off 1 base at V and 5 bases at J, with 14 bases between the two ends. Germline assignment: CDR1 SGHTA and CDR2 FQGNSA. The CDR3 spans 16 residues. The CDR3 sequence is CASSLVGGVENEKLFF. CDR3 sequence (DNA): TGTGCCAGCAGCTTAGTAGGCGGGGTGGAGAATGAAAAACTGTTTTTT.

The rearrangement links TRBV9 to TRBJ2-1; 7 bases align to TRBD2. The V and J ends lost 0 bases and 6 bases, in that order; junction bases with no gene match: 21. The V gene's germline CDR1 is SGDLS and CDR2 YYNGEE. This CDR3 has 20 residues. CDR3 protein: CASSVGGWGSLAGESNEQFF. CDR3 sequence (DNA): TGTGCCAGCAGCGTAGGGGGTTGGGGTTCATTGGCGGGAGAGAGCAATGAGCAGTTCTTC. Drawing the rest from reference TRBV9 and TRBJ2-1, the complete variable domain is DSGVTQTPKHLITATGQRVTLRCSPRSGDLSVYWYQQSLDQGLQFLIQYYNGEERAKGNILERFSAQQFPDLHSELNLSSLELGDSALYFCASSVGGWGSLAGESNEQFFGPGTRLTVL.

The rearrangement links TRBV28 to TRBJ1-2; D ambiguous. The CDR3 contains 15 residues. The V end lost 7 bases, the J end lost 4 bases, and 19 bases lay between the germline ends. Germline CDR1 is MDHEN and CDR2 is SYDVKM. CDR3 in amino acids: CASIRRAENFYGYTF. DNA for the CDR3: TGTGCCAGCATTAGGCGGGCAGAAAACTTCTATGGCTACACCTTC.

The chain employs TRBV5-1 and TRBJ2-3, with a weak D call TRBD1 (6 bases). Looked up from germline, CDR1 is SGHRS and CDR2 is YFSETQ. The CDR3 runs 15 residues. Trimming cost V 0 bases and J 4 bases, with 12 bases left between them. The CDR3 loop is CASSLAPTGSDTQYF. CDR3 sequence (DNA): TGCGCCAGCAGCTTGGCTCCCACAGGGTCAGATACGCAGTATTTT. Filled out from reference TRBV5-1 and TRBJ2-3, the complete variable domain reads KAGVTQTPRYLIKTRGQQVTLSCSPISGHRSVSWYQQTPGQGLQFLFEYFSETQRNKGNFPGRFSGRQFSNSRSEMNVSTLELGDSALYLCASSLAPTGSDTQYFGPGTRLTVL.

The rearrangement links TRBV27 to TRBJ2-1, with unresolved D. The germline V and J ends were trimmed by 5 bases and 7 bases, with 15 bases remaining between them. Per germline, CDR1 MNHEY and CDR2 SMNVEV (reference sequence). The CDR3 runs to 14 residues. CDR3 residues: CASSTLGLSNEQFF. CDR3 nucleotides: TGTGCCAGCAGTACCCTGGGCCTTTCGAATGAGCAGTTCTTC.

In nucleotides, the CDR3 is TGCAGCGCCCCGGGACTAGGGGGGACAGATACGCAGTATTTT. It specifies CSAPGLGGTDTQYF. The chain links TRBV29-1 to TRBJ2-3; 8 nucleotides match TRBD2. This CDR3 has 14 residues. Unmatched junction bases numbered 9, after V lost 7 bases and J lost 3 bases. Germline assignment: CDR1 SQVTM and CDR2 ANQGSEA.

This clone was seen more than once but under ten times. The rearrangement uses TRBV4-3 and TRBJ1-1; 11 bases agree with TRBD1. The length of the CDR3 is 14 residues. The trim removed 8 bases at V and 6 bases at J, leaving 8 bases unmatched. Germline V gives CDR1 LGHNA, CDR2 YSLEER. In nucleotides, the CDR3 is TGCGCCAGCGGGGACAGGGGGAGGCCGGCTGAAGCTTTCTTT. Its protein is CASGDRGRPAEAFF.

The rearrangement joins TRBV5-1 to TRBJ2-1, with 11 positions matching TRBD1. The CDR3 consists of 15 residues. The V segment lost 2 bases and the J segment 7 bases; nucleotides outside the gene matches: 5. Germline V lookup: CDR1 SGHRS, CDR2 YFSETQ. The CDR3 region is CASSLGQGASNEQFF. For the CDR3, the DNA is TGCGCCAGCAGCTTAGGACAGGGGGCGTCAAATGAGCAGTTCTTC. The full variable domain, completed using reference TRBV5-1 and TRBJ2-1, is KAGVTQTPRYLIKTRGQQVTLSCSPISGHRSVSWYQQTPGQGLQFLFEYFSETQRNKGNFPGRFSGRQFSNSRSEMNVSTLELGDSALYLCASSLGQGASNEQFFGPGTRLTVL.

In nucleotides, the CDR3 is TGTGCCAGCAGCCCACCTCCCGGGGGGCGAACAGATACGCAGTATTTT. Its protein is CASSPPPGGRTDTQYF. V usage is TRBV9 and J usage is TRBJ2-3; TRBD2 is a possible D gene (7 bases). CDR1 and CDR2 (germline): SGDLS, YYNGEE. This CDR3 contains 16 residues. The germline V and J ends were trimmed by 4 bases and 3 bases, with 18 bases remaining between them.

V and J are TRBV18 and TRBJ1-1; D is undetermined. The CDR3 spans 14 residues. Looked up from germline, CDR1 is KGHSH and CDR2 is LQKENI. Trimming left V 0 bases short and J 4 bases short, with 9 bases between. The CDR3 DNA sequence: TGTGCCAGCTCACCACCCCCACATGGCACTGAAGCTTTCTTT. It codes for CASSPPPHGTEAFF.

The chain has TRBV30 and TRBJ1-5; 8 bases match TRBD1. Germline values: CDR1 GTSNPN, CDR2 SVGIG (reference sequence). Germline trimming cut 4 bases from V and 6 bases from J; bases unmatched to any gene: 8. This CDR3 contains 14 residues. The DNA of the CDR3 is TGTGCCTGGACCGGGACAGGAGGTGGTCAGCCCCAGCATTTT. Encoded protein: CAWTGTGGGQPQHF.

This sequence joins TRBV7-6 and TRBJ2-5, with D hard to call. Trimming took off 1 base at V and 5 bases at J, with 2 bases between the two ends. Germline V gene lookup returns CDR1 SGHVS and CDR2 FNYEAQ. The CDR3 length is 11 residues. CDR3 residues: CASSLVETQYF. CDR3 sequence (DNA): TGTGCCAGCAGCTTAGTTGAGACCCAGTACTTC.

The chain combines TRBV7-2 with TRBJ2-5, with D unresolved. Trimming pared 5 bases from V and 5 bases from J, leaving 15 bases between. This CDR3 has 14 amino acids. Germline CDR1 reads SGHTA; CDR2 reads FQGNSA. The CDR3 loop is CASSPRTGAETQYF. The CDR3 DNA reads as TGTGCCAGCAGCCCCCGGACGGGTGCGGAGACCCAGTACTTC.

The gene calls are TRBV7-2 and TRBJ2-5; TRBD2 matches 11 bases. Per the germline V gene, CDR1 is SGHTA and CDR2 is FQGNSA. V lost 5 bases to trimming and J lost 5 bases; unmatched junction nucleotides: 16. This CDR3 has 18 amino acids. CDR3 residues: CASSLFLGTSGGGETQYF. The DNA for the CDR3 is TGTGCCAGCAGCCTTTTCCTGGGTACTAGCGGGGGTGGGGAGACCCAGTACTTC.

The CDR3 DNA reads as TGTGCCAGCAGCTTGTCTAGCAATCAGCCCCAGCATTTT. The encoded protein is CASSLSSNQPQHF. The chain carries TRBV7-2 and TRBJ1-5; no clear D. The CDR3 runs to 13 residues. Germline assignment: CDR1 SGHTA and CDR2 FQGNSA. Trimming shortened V by 3 bases and J by 0 bases, and 3 bases separated the two germline ends.

The chain recombines TRBV6-5 with TRBJ1-2; D remains ambiguous. V shed 2 bases and J shed 4 bases, with 11 bases lying between them. The germline gives CDR1 MNHEY, CDR2 SVGAGI. The CDR3 spans 14 residues. CDR3 sequence (DNA): TGTGCCAGCAGTTACAGTTCTGGAATCTATGGCTACACCTTC. Translation: CASSYSSGIYGYTF.

This sequence joins TRBV18 and TRBJ1-2; perhaps TRBD1 as D (5 bases). This CDR3 has 16 residues. V lost 2 bases to trimming and J lost 8 bases, with 21 bases between them. Per germline, CDR1 KGHSH and CDR2 LQKENI. The CDR3 is CASSPEAFAGRRGYTF. As DNA, the CDR3 is TGTGCCAGCTCACCAGAGGCGTTTGCAGGGCGTAGGGGCTACACCTTC.

CDR3 bases: TGTGCTAGTGCCCTCGGGACAGGGACAGATACGCAGTATTTT. It specifies CASALGTGTDTQYF. This chain joins TRBV12-5 and TRBJ2-3; 9 bases align to TRBD1. Germline V gene lookup returns CDR1 LGHNT and CDR2 FRNRAP. CDR3 length equals 14 residues. Trimming took 7 bases from V and 3 from J; bases not matched to a gene: 5. Variable domain in full (rest from reference TRBV12-5 and TRBJ2-3): DARVTQTPRHKVTEMGQEVTMRCQPILGHNTVFWYRQTMMQGLELLAYFRNRAPLDDSGMPKDRFSAEMPDATLATLKIQPSEPRDSAVYFCASALGTGTDTQYFGPGTRLTVL.

The V call is TRBV5-1, the J call TRBJ1-3; D is uncertain. CDR1 is SGHRS and CDR2 is YFSETQ in the germline V gene. The CDR3 is 13 amino acids. Trimming took 7 bases from V and 0 from J, leaving 8 bases between them. Written as DNA, the CDR3 is TGCGCCAGCCGTCAGGCCTCTGGAAACACCATATATTTT. It codes for CASRQASGNTIYF. The full variable domain, in which reference TRBV5-1 and TRBJ1-3 provide the parts outside the CDR3, is KAGVTQTPRYLIKTRGQQVTLSCSPISGHRSVSWYQQTPGQGLQFLFEYFSETQRNKGNFPGRFSGRQFSNSRSEMNVSTLELGDSALYLCASRQASGNTIYFGEGSWLTVV.

The chain carries TRBV14 and TRBJ1-2; D is unclear. Trimming took 0 bases from V and 4 from J, leaving 9 bases between them. This CDR3 is 14 amino acids long. Per germline, CDR1 SGHDN and CDR2 FVKESK. The CDR3 sequence is CASSQEWGSYGYTF. The CDR3 coding sequence is TGTGCCAGCAGCCAAGAGTGGGGTAGCTATGGCTACACCTTC.

The J gene is TRBJ2-5, the V gene TRBV7-2; 14 positions agree with TRBD2. From germline, CDR1 is SGHTA and CDR2 FQGNSA. This CDR3 spans 15 amino acids. V was clipped by 4 bases and J by 4 bases; unmatched bases: 2. CDR3 region: CASSSTSGRGETQYF. The CDR3 nucleotides read TGTGCCAGCAGCTCGACTAGCGGGAGGGGAGAGACCCAGTACTTC.

This clone came up once. The chain has TRBV18 and TRBJ1-3, with a possible D match to TRBD1 (6 bases). The CDR3 is made up of 16 amino acids. Trimming took 5 bases from V and 0 from J, leaving 14 bases between them. CDR1 and CDR2 (germline): KGHSH, LQKENI. The CDR3 loop is CASSTGQSFSGNTIYF. CDR3 DNA sequence: TGTGCCAGCTCAACCGGACAGAGCTTCTCTGGAAACACCATATATTTT.

This chain connects TRBV7-2 to TRBJ2-3; D is unresolved. The V end was cut by 1 base, the J end by 2 bases, with 4 bases between. CDR3 length equals 13 residues. CDR1 is SGHTA, CDR2 FQGNSA, per germline. CDR3 DNA sequence: TGTGCCAGCAGCTTAGATAACACAGATACGCAGTATTTT. Protein product: CASSLDNTDTQYF.

The chain is built from TRBV19 and TRBJ1-2; no firm D call. This CDR3 is 15 amino acids long. Germline V lookup: CDR1 LNHDA, CDR2 SQIVND (reference sequence). Between the trimmed V and J ends, which lost 5 bases and 4 bases, there was a span of 17 bases. The CDR3 DNA sequence: TGTGCCAGTAGTTTACGAGGGCCGTCCTCCTATGGCTACACCTTC. Amino acids: CASSLRGPSSYGYTF.